This T cell receptor beta chain was sequenced during a study of OX40 agonist ivuxolimab in advanced cancers. Overall study results and limits: Some nonresponders also had low normalized T-cell clonal expansion.

Germline assignment: CDR1 SQVTM and CDR2 ANQGSEA. Losses at the gene ends were 2 bases for V and 5 bases for J; bases not matched to a gene: 9. The CDR3 runs to 15 residues. Turning to this clone: Its cognate antigen is unknown.

Sequenced by immunoSEQ multiplex PCR; TCRdb stores in-frame clones only, minus some. The table shows about 93,000 clones, with about 90% occurring only once. The chain joins TRBV29-1 to TRBJ2-3; TRBD2 matches at 8 bases. This specimen consisted of CD4+ or CD8+ T cells sorted from blood, obtained in a trial of the OX40 agonist ivuxolimab. The sequence was obtained from an adult with an advanced solid tumor such as melanoma, head and neck, liver or kidney cancer. This chain's CDR3 is CSVEFLAGRVDTQYF. The CDR3 DNA sequence: TGCAGCGTTGAATTTTTAGCGGGACGTGTAGATACGCAGTATTTT.